The 27 T cell receptor beta chains in this list originate from one sample, sequenced in a study of T-cell reconstitution after alpha-beta-depleted transplantation in children. Researchers prepared the TCRbeta library using unique molecular identifiers, the study reports. MiXCR, run by TCRdb on the PCR reads, gives a single entry per CDR3 protein. The repertoire includes about 980,000 distinct CDR3 sequences, 25% to 30% of them detected once, and 28% sits in the top ten. Sequenced here: PBMCs, mostly from graft donor cells, sampled 360 days after TCRalphabeta/CD19-depleted stem cell transplant. These receptor sequences come from a boy under three years old who had a stem cell transplant for SCID, so the T cells may come from the graft donor.

This rearrangement joins TRBV9 to TRBJ2-2; D is unclear. Between the trimmed V and J ends, which lost 0 bases and 8 bases, there was a span of 14 bases. CDR1 is SGDLS and CDR2 is YYNGEE in the germline V gene. The CDR3 has 15 residues. DNA of the CDR3: TGTGCCAGCAGCGTAGAGGCTAGTATTTCAGGGGAGCTGTTTTTT. Translated, it gives CASSVEASISGELFF.

This chain joins TRBV9 and TRBJ2-5; 9 nucleotides line up with TRBD2. The CDR3 spans 13 residues. The germline V gene encodes CDR1 SGDLS and CDR2 YYNGEE. V dropped 3 bases and J dropped 3; count of bases not matched to a gene: 0. CDR3 loop: CASSGTSEETQYF. In DNA, the CDR3 is TGTGCCAGCAGCGGGACTAGCGAAGAGACCCAGTACTTC.

This clonotype has at least ten counts. The chain has TRBV3-1 and TRBJ2-5; no firm D call. The CDR3 contains 14 residues. Germline values: CDR1 LGHDT, CDR2 YNNKEL (reference sequence). Trimming removed 1 base at V and 5 bases at J, with 11 bases between. CDR3 nucleotides: TGTGCCAGCAGCCAAGTCGCCTACAAGGAGACCCAGTACTTC. Translation gives CASSQVAYKETQYF.

This clonotype was counted between two and nine times. CDR3 DNA sequence: TGTGCCAGCAGTGACACACTAGCGGGGTGGGACAATGAGCAGTTCTTC. This gives the protein CASSDTLAGWDNEQFF. V gene TRBV2 combines with J gene TRBJ2-1; 10 bases align to TRBD2. Per the germline V gene, CDR1 is SNHLY and CDR2 is FYNNEI. Trimming took 3 bases from V and 5 from J; bases not matched to a gene: 7. The CDR3 is 16 residues long.

The chain links TRBV5-1 to TRBJ2-2; tentatively, D is TRBD2 (6 bases). The CDR3 contains 18 residues. Trimming removed 5 bases from V and 3 bases from J, with 23 bases in between. Germline V gives CDR1 SGHRS, CDR2 YFSETQ. This CDR3 reads CASRKLPGLGGDTGELFF. CDR3 nucleotide sequence: TGCGCCAGCAGAAAATTACCGGGACTTGGCGGGGACACCGGGGAGCTGTTTTTT.

This rearrangement joins TRBV12-3 or TRBV12-4 to TRBJ1-3; D not certain. The ends were cut back, 3 bases at V and 0 bases at J, with 15 bases in the middle. The CDR3 is made up of 17 amino acids. The CDR3 is CASSFAEVGRSGNTIYF. CDR3 nucleotide sequence: TGTGCCAGCAGTTTCGCCGAGGTTGGACGCTCTGGAAACACCATATATTTT.

This chain connects TRBV3-1 to TRBJ1-1; D not certain. Germline loops: CDR1 LGHDT, CDR2 YNNKEL (reference sequence). This CDR3 is 12 amino acids long. V was shortened by 5 bases and J by 3 bases, with 7 bases between the two germline ends. CDR3 loop: CASSYLHTEAFF. The CDR3 DNA reads as TGTGCCAGCAGCTACCTACACACTGAAGCTTTCTTT. The full variable domain, rest sourced from reference TRBV3-1 and TRBJ1-1, is DTAVSQTPKYLVTQMGNDKSIKCEQNLGHDTMYWYKQDSKKFLKIMFSYNNKELIINETVPNRFSPKSPDKAHLNLHINSLELGDSAVYFCASSYLHTEAFFGQGTRLTVV.

This chain connects TRBV6-5 to TRBJ2-1; no clear D. V was cut by 0 bases and J by 4 bases, with 7 bases left in between. Per germline, CDR1 MNHEY and CDR2 SVGAGI. This CDR3 region has 14 residues. DNA of the CDR3: TGTGCCAGCAGTTACTCGATACAGTACAATGAGCAGTTCTTC. Protein: CASSYSIQYNEQFF.

This clonotype was found a few times. The V gene is TRBV9, the J gene TRBJ2-5; maybe TRBD2 (5 bases). The CDR3 loop spans 13 amino acids. Germline V lookup: CDR1 SGDLS, CDR2 YYNGEE. V shed 3 bases and J shed 5 bases, with 11 bases lying between them. CDR3: CASSALGAETQYF. In nucleotides, the CDR3 is TGTGCCAGCAGCGCACTAGGAGCGGAGACCCAGTACTTC.

This clonotype was seen a handful of times. The chain has TRBV11-1 and TRBJ1-2; D call uncertain. This CDR3 spans 19 amino acids. V was trimmed by 2 bases and J by 3 bases, leaving 25 bases between them. Germline CDR1 is SGHAT and CDR2 is FQDESV (reference sequence). The CDR3 spells CASSLIKGTNGGLDYGYTF. CDR3 bases: TGTGCCAGCAGCTTAATCAAGGGTACCAACGGAGGCCTCGACTATGGCTACACCTTC.

The chain carries TRBV10-3 and TRBJ2-1; TRBD2 agrees at 7 bases. Trimming took 4 bases from V and 2 from J; bases not matched to a gene: 5. This CDR3 region has 15 residues. The V gene's germline CDR1 is ENHRY and CDR2 SYGVKD. The CDR3 nucleotides read TGTGCCATCAGTGGTGCCGGGGGGACCTACAATGAGCAGTTCTTC. Protein product: CAISGAGGTYNEQFF.

V and J are TRBV29-1 and TRBJ2-7, with 8 bases fitting TRBD1. Germline trimming cut 3 bases from V and 0 bases from J; bases unmatched to any gene: 1. This CDR3 has 13 amino acids. Germline V gene data show CDR1 as SQVTM and CDR2 as ANQGSEA. As DNA, the CDR3 is TGCAGCGTTGAGGACAGGGCCTCCTACGAGCAGTACTTC. Translation: CSVEDRASYEQYF.

This clonotype has just a few counts. The chain has TRBV7-8 and TRBJ2-1; D might be TRBD2 (5 bases). V was shortened by 6 bases and J by 9 bases, with 12 bases between the two germline ends. The CDR3 sequence is 12 residues long. CDR1 and CDR2 from the germline V gene are SGHVS and FQNEAQ. The CDR3 region is CASSHGLSEQFF. The DNA for the CDR3 is TGTGCCAGCAGTCATGGACTGAGTGAGCAGTTCTTC.

The rearrangement joins TRBV4-1 to TRBJ2-7; 7 bases are a match to TRBD1. This CDR3 has 16 residues. Losses at the gene ends were 3 bases for V and 2 bases for J; bases not matched to a gene: 10. In germline, CDR1 is MGHRA, CDR2 YSYEKL. The CDR3 DNA follows: TGCGCCAGCAGCCAGGCGACAGGGTCGGGGACCTACGAGCAGTACTTC. As protein: CASSQATGSGTYEQYF.

The chain couples TRBV5-1 to TRBJ1-2; possibly TRBD1 for D (6 bases). V was cut by 5 bases and J by 1 base, with 9 bases left in between. Germline CDR1 is SGHRS and CDR2 is YFSETQ. This CDR3 contains 13 residues. The CDR3 DNA follows: TGCGCCAGCAGACCACAGGGTAACTATGGCTACACCTTC. Amino acids: CASRPQGNYGYTF.

The V call is TRBV28, the J call TRBJ1-1, with D unclear. V lost 6 bases to trimming and J lost 0 bases, with 17 bases between them. This CDR3 region has 16 residues. The germline gives CDR1 MDHEN, CDR2 SYDVKM. CDR3 nucleotides: TGTGCCAGCAGGCCCATTTGGGCGCAGATGAACACTGAAGCTTTCTTT. Amino acid sequence: CASRPIWAQMNTEAFF.

The CDR3 DNA sequence: TGCGCCAGCAGCGTGGGACAAGCCCCGCTAAATGAGCAGTTCTTC. The encoded protein is CASSVGQAPLNEQFF. The V call is TRBV5-1, the J call TRBJ2-1; maybe TRBD1 (6 bases). Germline lookup yields CDR1 SGHRS and CDR2 YFSETQ. This CDR3 has 15 amino acids. V dropped 4 bases and J dropped 7 bases, with 18 bases sitting between them.

This sequence joins TRBV20-1 and TRBJ1-4; 10 bases fit TRBD1. CDR1 DFQATT and CDR2 SNEGSKA come from the germline V gene (reference sequence). The trim removed 3 bases at V and 6 bases at J, leaving 4 bases unmatched. The CDR3 totals 14 residues. The CDR3 loop reads CSARVGTGDEKLFF. CDR3 coding DNA: TGCAGTGCTAGGGTGGGGACAGGGGATGAAAAACTGTTTTTT.

In its sample, this clonotype was seen a few times. J is TRBJ2-1 and V is TRBV7-3; a weak D match, TRBD2 (7 bases). The ends were cut back, 4 bases at V and 8 bases at J, with 21 bases in the middle. Germline CDR1 reads SGHTA; CDR2 reads FQGTGA. This CDR3 region has 16 residues. This chain's CDR3 is CASSWGGSPPLHEQFF. In DNA form, the CDR3 reads TGTGCCAGCAGCTGGGGGGGCAGCCCCCCCCTGCATGAGCAGTTCTTC. The whole variable domain, remainder taken from reference TRBV7-3 and TRBJ2-1, is GAGVSQTPSNKVTEKGKYVELRCDPISGHTALYWYRQSLGQGPEFLIYFQGTGAADDSGLPNDRFFAVRPEGSVSTLKIQRTERGDSAVYLCASSWGGSPPLHEQFFGPGTRLTVL.

Only a few counts were recorded for this clonotype. The J gene is TRBJ2-1, the V gene TRBV29-1; 8 bases align to TRBD1. With 6 bases clipped from V and 1 base from J, the junction kept 2 bases outside the gene matches. Germline assignment: CDR1 SQVTM and CDR2 ANQGSEA. The CDR3 is 13 amino acids. The CDR3 coding sequence is TGCAGCGTCGGGACAGGTTCCTACAATGAGCAGTTCTTC. Encoded protein: CSVGTGSYNEQFF.

This clonotype was seen a few times. The chain links TRBV7-9 to TRBJ2-7, with a weak D call TRBD1 (5 bases). V lost 4 bases to trimming and J lost 2 bases, with 15 bases between them. The CDR3 length is 15 residues. Germline V gene lookup returns CDR1 SEHNR and CDR2 FQNEAQ (reference sequence). The CDR3 DNA reads as TGTGCCAGCAGCTCGGACACCCCGAAGACCTACGAGCAGTACTTC. It specifies CASSSDTPKTYEQYF.

This sequence joins TRBV20-1 and TRBJ2-7; D is possibly TRBD2 (5 bases). This CDR3 region has 12 residues. V was shortened by 0 bases and J by 9 bases, with 12 bases between the two germline ends. CDR1 is DFQATT, CDR2 SNEGSKA, per germline (reference sequence). The CDR3 region is CSARDEGPLQYF. In DNA form, the CDR3 reads TGCAGTGCTAGAGATGAGGGCCCCCTGCAGTACTTC.

This clonotype has more than one count but fewer than ten. The CDR3 is CSAGRTGPTYEQYF. The DNA for the CDR3 is TGCAGTGCTGGAAGGACAGGGCCGACCTACGAGCAGTACTTC. This sequence joins TRBV20-1 and TRBJ2-7; TRBD1 agrees at 8 bases. This CDR3 region has 14 residues. Germline loops: CDR1 DFQATT, CDR2 SNEGSKA (reference sequence). V lost 5 bases to trimming and J lost 2 bases; unmatched junction nucleotides: 8.

The chain uses TRBV29-1 and TRBJ2-7, with no clear D. Trimming took off 4 bases at V and 0 bases at J, with 13 bases between the two ends. This CDR3 has 14 residues. The germline V gene encodes CDR1 SQVTM and CDR2 ANQGSEA. CDR3 protein: CSVGYQASSYEQYF. CDR3 in DNA: TGCAGCGTTGGGTACCAGGCAAGCTCCTACGAGCAGTACTTC.

In this sample, this clonotype turned up a few times. The chain couples TRBV12-3 or TRBV12-4 to TRBJ2-7; 9 bases are shared with TRBD1. This CDR3 is 14 amino acids long. Trimming at V came to 3 bases and at J to 3 bases, leaving 3 bases not matched to a gene. This CDR3 reads CASSLTGGHYEQYF. The CDR3 DNA follows: TGTGCCAGCAGTTTGACAGGGGGTCACTACGAGCAGTACTTC.

CDR3 amino acids: CSVVRDREVETQYF. CDR3 sequence (DNA): TGCAGCGTTGTGAGGGACAGGGAGGTAGAGACCCAGTACTTC. V and J are TRBV29-1 and TRBJ2-5; TRBD1 agrees at 9 bases. Germline V gene sequence: CDR1 SQVTM, CDR2 ANQGSEA. Unmatched junction bases numbered 7, after V lost 4 bases and J lost 4 bases. This CDR3 comprises 14 residues.

The chain joins TRBV7-2 to TRBJ2-1, with 15 nucleotides matching TRBD2. Losses at the gene ends were 4 bases for V and 2 bases for J; bases not matched to a gene: 0. The CDR3 contains 16 residues. Germline V CDR1 and CDR2: SGHTA, FQGNSA. This CDR3 is CASSWTSGGAYNEQFF. Written as DNA, the CDR3 is TGTGCCAGCAGCTGGACTAGCGGGGGGGCCTACAATGAGCAGTTCTTC.